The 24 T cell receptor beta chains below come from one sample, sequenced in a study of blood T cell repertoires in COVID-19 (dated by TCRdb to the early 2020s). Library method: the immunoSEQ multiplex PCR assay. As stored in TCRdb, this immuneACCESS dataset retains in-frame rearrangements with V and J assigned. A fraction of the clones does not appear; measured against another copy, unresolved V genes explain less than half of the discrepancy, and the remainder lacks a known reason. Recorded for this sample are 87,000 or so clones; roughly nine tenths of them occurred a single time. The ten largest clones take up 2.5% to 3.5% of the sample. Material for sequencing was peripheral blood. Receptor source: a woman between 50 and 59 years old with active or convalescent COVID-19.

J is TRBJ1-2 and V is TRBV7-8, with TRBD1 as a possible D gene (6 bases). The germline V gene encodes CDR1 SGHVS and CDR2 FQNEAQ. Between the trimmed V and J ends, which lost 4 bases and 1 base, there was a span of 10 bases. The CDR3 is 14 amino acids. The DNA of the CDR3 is TGTGCCAGCAGCTCATTGGACAGTAACTATGGCTACACCTTC. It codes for CASSSLDSNYGYTF. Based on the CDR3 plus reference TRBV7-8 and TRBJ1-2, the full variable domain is GAGVSQSPRYKVAKRGQDVALRCDPISGHVSLFWYQQALGQGPEFLTYFQNEAQLDKSGLPSDRFFAERPEGSVSTLKIQRTQQEDSAVYLCASSSLDSNYGYTFGSGTRLTVV.

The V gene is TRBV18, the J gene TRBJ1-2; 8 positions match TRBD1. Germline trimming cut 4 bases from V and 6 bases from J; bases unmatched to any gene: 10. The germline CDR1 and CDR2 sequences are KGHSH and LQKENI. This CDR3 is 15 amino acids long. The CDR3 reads CASSLTTGEVNGYTF. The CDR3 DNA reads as TGTGCCAGCTCACTAACGACAGGGGAAGTGAATGGCTACACCTTC.

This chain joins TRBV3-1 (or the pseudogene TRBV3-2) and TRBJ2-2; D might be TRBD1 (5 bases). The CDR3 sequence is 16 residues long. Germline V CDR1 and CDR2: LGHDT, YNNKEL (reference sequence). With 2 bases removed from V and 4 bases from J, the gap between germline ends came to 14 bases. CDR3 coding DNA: TGTGCCAGCAGCCAATCGGACAAAAGGGGCACCGGGGAGCTGTTTTTT. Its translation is CASSQSDKRGTGELFF.

CDR3 DNA: TGTGCCAGCAGCGTCCTTGCGGGCAGGGGAGGGGAGGGCTACACCTTC. It specifies CASSVLAGRGGEGYTF. The chain carries TRBV9 and TRBJ1-2; a weak D match, TRBD1 (6 bases). Germline values: CDR1 SGDLS, CDR2 YYNGEE. This CDR3 comprises 16 residues. Trimming left V 2 bases short and J 8 bases short, with 22 bases between.

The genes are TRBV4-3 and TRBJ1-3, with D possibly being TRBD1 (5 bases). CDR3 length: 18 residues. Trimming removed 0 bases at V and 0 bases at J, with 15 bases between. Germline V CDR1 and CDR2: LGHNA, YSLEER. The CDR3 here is CASSQDLQGGSSGNTIYF. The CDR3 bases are TGCGCCAGCAGCCAAGATCTCCAGGGTGGGTCCTCTGGAAACACCATATATTTT.

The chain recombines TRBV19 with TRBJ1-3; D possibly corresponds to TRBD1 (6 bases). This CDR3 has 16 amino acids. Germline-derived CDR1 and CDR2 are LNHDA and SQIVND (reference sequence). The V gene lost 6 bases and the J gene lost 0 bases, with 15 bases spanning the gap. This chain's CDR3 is CASSRFTGSSGNTIYF. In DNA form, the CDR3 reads TGTGCCAGTAGCAGATTCACAGGGTCCTCTGGAAACACCATATATTTT.

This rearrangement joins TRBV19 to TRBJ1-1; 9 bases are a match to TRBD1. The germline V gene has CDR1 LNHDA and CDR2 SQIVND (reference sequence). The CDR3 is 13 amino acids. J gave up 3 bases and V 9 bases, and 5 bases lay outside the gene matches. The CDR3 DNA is TGTGCCAGCCGGGACAGGGCGCACACTGAAGCTTTCTTT. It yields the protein CASRDRAHTEAFF.

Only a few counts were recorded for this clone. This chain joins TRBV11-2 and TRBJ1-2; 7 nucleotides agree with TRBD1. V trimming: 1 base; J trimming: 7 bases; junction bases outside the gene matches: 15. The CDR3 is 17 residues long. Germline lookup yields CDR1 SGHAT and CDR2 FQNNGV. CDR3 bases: TGTGCCAGCAGCTTAGCCCTGTCTAGGGGGCGCGTGGGTGGCTACACCTTC. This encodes CASSLALSRGRVGGYTF.

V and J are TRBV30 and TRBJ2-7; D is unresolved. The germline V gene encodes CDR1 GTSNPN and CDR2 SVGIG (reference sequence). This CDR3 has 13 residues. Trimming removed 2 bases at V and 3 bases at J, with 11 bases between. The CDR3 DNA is TGTGCCTGGAGTCCGCCTTTCTACTACGAGCAGTACTTC. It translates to CAWSPPFYYEQYF.

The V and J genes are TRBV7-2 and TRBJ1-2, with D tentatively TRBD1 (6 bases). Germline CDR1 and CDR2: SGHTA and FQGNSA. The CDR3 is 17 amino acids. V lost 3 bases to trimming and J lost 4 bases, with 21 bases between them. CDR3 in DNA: TGTGCCAGCAGCTTGGTAGGGGGGGCCGTTTCCGTCTATGGCTACACCTTC. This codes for CASSLVGGAVSVYGYTF. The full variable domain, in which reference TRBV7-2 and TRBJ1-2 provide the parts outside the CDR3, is GAGVSQSPSNKVTEKGKDVELRCDPISGHTALYWYRQSLGQGLEFLIYFQGNSAPDKSGLPSDRFSAERTGGSVSTLTIQRTQQEDSAVYLCASSLVGGAVSVYGYTFGSGTRLTVV.

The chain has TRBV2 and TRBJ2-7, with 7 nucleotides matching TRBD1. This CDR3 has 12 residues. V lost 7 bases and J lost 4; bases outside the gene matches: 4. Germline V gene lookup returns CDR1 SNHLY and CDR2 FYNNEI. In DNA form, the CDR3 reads TGTGCCAGCACCACAGGGGCATACGAGCAGTACTTC. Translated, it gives CASTTGAYEQYF. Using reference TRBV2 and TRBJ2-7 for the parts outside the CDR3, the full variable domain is EPEVTQTPSHQVTQMGQEVILRCVPISNHLYFYWYRQILGQKVEFLVSFYNNEISEKSEIFDDQFSVERPDGSNFTLKIRSTKLEDSAMYFCASTTGAYEQYFGPGTRLTVT.

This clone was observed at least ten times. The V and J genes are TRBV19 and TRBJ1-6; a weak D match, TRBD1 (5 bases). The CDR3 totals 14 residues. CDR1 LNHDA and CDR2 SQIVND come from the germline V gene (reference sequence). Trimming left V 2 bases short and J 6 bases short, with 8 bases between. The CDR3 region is CASSITRVNSPLHF. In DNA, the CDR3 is TGTGCCAGTAGTATAACCAGGGTTAATTCACCCCTCCACTTT.

The CDR3 reads CASSPGTAQETQYF. The CDR3 DNA follows: TGTGCCAGCAGCCCCGGGACTGCACAAGAGACCCAGTACTTC. V gene TRBV9 combines with J gene TRBJ2-5, with D maybe TRBD2 (6 bases). Trimming shortened V by 4 bases and J by 2 bases, and 12 bases separated the two germline ends. The CDR3 runs 14 residues. The germline V gene encodes CDR1 SGDLS and CDR2 YYNGEE.

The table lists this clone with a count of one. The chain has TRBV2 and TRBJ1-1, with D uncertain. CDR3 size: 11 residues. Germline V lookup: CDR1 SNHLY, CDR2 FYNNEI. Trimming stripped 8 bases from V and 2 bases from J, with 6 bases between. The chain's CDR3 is CASEGNTEAFF. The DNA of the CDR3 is TGTGCCAGCGAGGGAAACACTGAAGCTTTCTTT.

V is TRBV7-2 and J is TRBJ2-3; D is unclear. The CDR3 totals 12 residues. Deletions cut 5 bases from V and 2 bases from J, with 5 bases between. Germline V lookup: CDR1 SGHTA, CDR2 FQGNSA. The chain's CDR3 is CASSQITDTQYF. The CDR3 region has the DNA TGTGCCAGCAGCCAAATCACAGATACGCAGTATTTT.

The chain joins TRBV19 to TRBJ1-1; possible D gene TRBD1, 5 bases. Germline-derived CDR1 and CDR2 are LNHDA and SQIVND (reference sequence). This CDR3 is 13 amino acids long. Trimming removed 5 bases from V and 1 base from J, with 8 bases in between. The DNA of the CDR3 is TGTGCCAGTAGTCCAACAGGGAACACTGAAGCTTTCTTT. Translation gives CASSPTGNTEAFF. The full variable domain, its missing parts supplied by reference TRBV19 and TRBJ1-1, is DGGITQSPKYLFRKEGQNVTLSCEQNLNHDAMYWYRQDPGQGLRLIYYSQIVNDFQKGDIAEGYSVSREKKESFPLTVTSAQKNPTAFYLCASSPTGNTEAFFGQGTRLTVV.

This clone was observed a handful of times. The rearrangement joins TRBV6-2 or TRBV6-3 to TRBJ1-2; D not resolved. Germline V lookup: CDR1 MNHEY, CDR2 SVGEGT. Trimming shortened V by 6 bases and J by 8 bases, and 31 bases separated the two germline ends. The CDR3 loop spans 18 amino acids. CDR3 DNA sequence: TGTGCCAGCAGCCGCAGTCCCTCCGGGCTCCTGTTCAGCGGGGGCTACACCTTC. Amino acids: CASSRSPSGLLFSGGYTF.

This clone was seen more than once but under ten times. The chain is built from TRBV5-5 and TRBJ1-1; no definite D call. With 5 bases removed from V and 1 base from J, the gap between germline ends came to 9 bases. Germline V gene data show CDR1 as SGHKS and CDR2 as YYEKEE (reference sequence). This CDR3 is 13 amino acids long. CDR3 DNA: TGTGCCAGCAGAAAGTCCGGGAACACTGAAGCTTTCTTT. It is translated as CASRKSGNTEAFF. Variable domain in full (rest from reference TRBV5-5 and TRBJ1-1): DAGVTQSPTHLIKTRGQQVTLRCSPISGHKSVSWYQQVLGQGPQFIFQYYEKEERGRGNFPDRFSARQFPNYSSELNVNALLLGDSALYLCASRKSGNTEAFFGQGTRLTVV.

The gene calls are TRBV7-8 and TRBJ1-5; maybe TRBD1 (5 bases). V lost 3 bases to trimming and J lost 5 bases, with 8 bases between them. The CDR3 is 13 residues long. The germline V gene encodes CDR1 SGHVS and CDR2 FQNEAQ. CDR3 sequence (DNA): TGTGCCAGCAGCTTGGGGGGTGATCAGCCCCAGCATTTT. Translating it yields CASSLGGDQPQHF.

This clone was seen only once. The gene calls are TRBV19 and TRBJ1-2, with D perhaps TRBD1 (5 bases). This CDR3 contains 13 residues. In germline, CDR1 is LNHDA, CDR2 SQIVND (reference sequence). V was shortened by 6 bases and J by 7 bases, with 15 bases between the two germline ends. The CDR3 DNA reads TGTGCCAGTAGCAACCAAGGGGTGGCTGGCTACACCTTC. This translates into CASSNQGVAGYTF.

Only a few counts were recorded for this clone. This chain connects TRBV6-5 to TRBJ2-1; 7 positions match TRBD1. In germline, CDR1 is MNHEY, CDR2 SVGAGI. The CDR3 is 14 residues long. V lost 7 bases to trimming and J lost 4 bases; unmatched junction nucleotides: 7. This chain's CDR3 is CASKGQRGYNEQFF. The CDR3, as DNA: TGTGCCAGCAAGGGACAGAGGGGGTACAATGAGCAGTTCTTC.

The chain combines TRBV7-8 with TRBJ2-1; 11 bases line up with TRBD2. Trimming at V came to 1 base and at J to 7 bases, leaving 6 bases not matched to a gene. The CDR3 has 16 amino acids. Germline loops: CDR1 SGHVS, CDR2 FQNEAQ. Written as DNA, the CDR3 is TGTGCCAGCAGCTTAGTAGCGGGGGGGCCGAGGAATGAGCAGTTCTTC. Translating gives CASSLVAGGPRNEQFF.

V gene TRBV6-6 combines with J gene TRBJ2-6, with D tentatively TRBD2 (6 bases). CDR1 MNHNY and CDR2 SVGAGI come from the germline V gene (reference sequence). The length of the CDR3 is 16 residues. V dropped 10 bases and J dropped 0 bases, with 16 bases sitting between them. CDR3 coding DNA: TGTGCCACCGACCCAAGCGGGCCCTCTGGGGCCAACGTCCTGACTTTC. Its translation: CATDPSGPSGANVLTF.

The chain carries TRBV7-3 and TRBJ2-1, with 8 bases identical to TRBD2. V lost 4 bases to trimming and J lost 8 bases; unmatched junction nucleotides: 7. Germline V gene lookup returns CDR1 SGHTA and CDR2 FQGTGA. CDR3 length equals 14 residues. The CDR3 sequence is CASSSQAGAYEQFF. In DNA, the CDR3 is TGTGCCAGCAGCTCCCAAGCGGGGGCCTATGAGCAGTTCTTC.